The TCR beta chain described here comes from a study of type 1 regulatory T cells. Overall study context: T-allo10 is a Tr1-enriched, alloantigen-specific CD4 T cell product made in vitro.

The germline CDR1 and CDR2 sequences are SGHTA and FQGTGA. This CDR3 comprises 16 residues. This clonotype was recorded a few times. An end of the junction differs from the germline gene, which may be a read error. Using its own MiXCR run on the reads, TCRdb lists one record per CDR3 protein. The data show approximately 90,000 distinct CDR3 sequences, with 25% to 40% seen just once and 2% to 2.5% held by the top ten. Input material: CD4+ T cells, either the whole sample or a sorted fraction (not recorded which). This chain joins TRBV7-3 and TRBJ2-5, with 7 bases matching TRBD2. This TCR was sampled from a human donor in good health. CDR3 sequence (DNA): TGTGCCAGCAGCTTAAATAATCCTAGCGGAGAAGAGACCCAGTATTTC. Translating it yields CASSLNNPSGEETQYF.